This T cell receptor (beta chain) was found in a study of blood T cell repertoires in COVID-19. Across the study: Samples came from the United States, Italy and Spain, spanning acute and convalescent COVID-19. PBMCs, B-cell-depleted T cells, or T cells were the source of the cDNA or gDNA that made up the material.

This CDR3 comprises 12 residues. In the original workflow: Estimation of nucleated cell counts was performed using reference gene primer amplification. Sequenced by immunoSEQ multiplex PCR; TCRdb stores in-frame clones only, minus some. That table is the source of V, J and clone size, and D and trimming were worked out from the DNA. The sample includes about 140,000 clones, over 70% seen only once; the top ten take around 1.7%. Regarding this clone: One end of the junction fails to match germline, which may point to a read error.

The material sequenced was peripheral blood. The receptor was derived from a woman in her forties or fifties with acute or convalescent COVID-19. The chain employs TRBV12-3 or TRBV12-4 and TRBJ2-1, with TRBD2 identical over 8 bases. The CDR3 DNA sequence: TGTGCCAGCAGTTTAATGGGACTAGAGGTCATCTTC. Translated: CASSLMGLEVIF.